Listed below are T cell receptor beta chains from one sample, sequenced in a study of T-cell memory formation after mild COVID-19. Via MiXCR, TCRdb re-called the 5' RACE reads, giving one row per CDR3 protein. This sample has about 400,000 distinct CDR3 sequences; 20% to 25% occur once, and the top ten carry 8.8%. Specimen: PBMCs or a T cell subset sorted from them (not recorded which). Every receptor here comes from an adult woman who had mild COVID-19 (a few samples of this study predate the infection). Cell type and time point are not known. Each CDR3 is given with its conserved first and last residue. D genes are given only for firm matches. Clone size is given for some rows only: seen once, a few or many times, or a class if the clone is expanded.

>many|TRBJ1-4|TRBV5-1|NA
CASSLGGSFPSEKLFF
TGCGCCAGCAGCTTGGGGGGTTCATTCCCGAGCGAAAAACTGTTTTTT
>few|TRBJ2-1|TRBV7-9|TRBD2
CASRPTSGRATEQFF
TGTGCCAGCAGGCCAACTAGCGGGAGGGCCACTGAGCAGTTCTTC
>NA|TRBJ1-1|TRBV7-3|NA
CASSFGTRTEAFF
TGTGCCAGCAGCTTCGGGACACGTACTGAAGCTTTCTTT
>few|TRBJ1-5|TRBV19|TRBD1
CASGDSLNFNQPQHF
TGTGCCAGTGGGGACAGCTTGAATTTCAATCAGCCCCAGCATTTT
>NA|TRBJ1-1|TRBV9|NA
CASSPADGVSTEAFF
TGTGCCAGCAGCCCAGCGGACGGAGTGAGTACTGAAGCTTTCTTT
>few|TRBJ2-3|TRBV6-1|NA
CASSEPLHPDTQYF
TGTGCCAGCAGTGAACCACTCCATCCGGATACGCAGTATTTT
>few|TRBJ2-7|TRBV4-1|TRBD1
CASSQDPSRGKIYEQYF
TGCGCCAGCAGCCAAGATCCCTCCAGGGGGAAAATCTACGAGCAGTACTTC
>NA|TRBJ2-3|TRBV7-2|NA
CASSWFEADTQYF
TGTGCCAGCAGTTGGTTTGAGGCGGATACGCAGTATTTT
>few|TRBJ2-5|TRBV11-3|NA
CASSLDGTGSARKETQYF
TGTGCCAGCAGCTTAGATGGAACCGGGAGCGCCCGGAAAGAGACCCAGTACTTC
>few|TRBJ1-5|TRBV4-3|NA
CASSQATGFGGVNQPQHF
TGCGCCAGCAGCCAAGCCACAGGGTTCGGAGGTGTCAATCAGCCCCAGCATTTT
>NA|TRBJ1-1|TRBV6-6|TRBD1
CASSKRHRGEGTDTEAFF
TGTGCCAGCAGTAAGAGGCACAGGGGGGAGGGTACGGACACTGAAGCTTTCTTT
>many|TRBJ1-1|TRBV5-1|TRBD1
CASSLDGGTGASEAFF
TGCGCCAGCAGCTTGGATGGGGGGACAGGGGCGAGTGAAGCTTTCTTT
>NA|TRBJ2-3|TRBV10-3|NA
CAISPSADTQYF
TGTGCCATCAGCCCTAGCGCAGATACGCAGTATTTT
>few|TRBJ2-2|TRBV4-1|NA
CASSQVVGRAGELFF
TGCGCCAGCAGCCAAGTAGTTGGTCGGGCCGGGGAGCTGTTTTTT
>NA|TRBJ2-3|TRBV7-8|NA
CASILQGGTSTDTQYF
TGTGCCAGCATCCTCCAAGGGGGGACTAGCACAGATACGCAGTATTTT
>NA|TRBJ2-7|TRBV24-1|NA
CATSLGSSEQYF
TGTGCCACCAGTTTGGGGTCGAGCGAGCAGTACTTC
>NA|TRBJ2-5|TRBV2|TRBD1
CASSGDRGRETQYF
TGTGCCAGCAGTGGGGACAGGGGGCGAGAGACCCAGTACTTC
>NA|TRBJ1-2|TRBV6-5|NA
CASTRQWNYGYTF
TGTGCCAGCACCAGACAGTGGAACTATGGCTACACCTTC
>NA|TRBJ2-1|TRBV19|NA
CATDRRGAGRGRNNEQFF
TGTGCCACCGATAGAAGGGGGGCTGGGCGCGGGAGAAACAATGAGCAGTTCTTC
>few|TRBJ2-7|TRBV7-6|NA
CASSTGLPPYEQYF
TGTGCCAGCAGCACGGGACTGCCCCCCTACGAGCAGTACTTC
>few|TRBJ2-1|TRBV5-1|TRBD2
CASSHRLAGKNEQFF
TGCGCCAGCAGCCACCGACTAGCGGGGAAAAATGAGCAGTTCTTC
>many|TRBJ2-1|TRBV29-1|TRBD1
CSVLRQGVSSYNEQFF
TGCAGCGTACTCCGACAGGGCGTGTCCTCCTACAATGAGCAGTTCTTC
>many|TRBJ2-3|TRBV3-1|TRBD2
CASSRTRDTQYF
TGTGCCAGCAGCCGGACTAGAGATACGCAGTATTTT
>NA|TRBJ2-1|TRBV7-2|TRBD2
CASSPPGLADTYNEQFF
TGTGCCAGCAGCCCCCCGGGACTAGCGGACACTTACAATGAGCAGTTCTTC
>few|TRBJ1-1|TRBV30|NA
CAWSKSSVGTEAFF
TGTGCCTGGAGTAAATCGTCGGTGGGAACTGAAGCTTTCTTT
>many|TRBJ2-7|TRBV5-1|NA
CASSLSSYEQYF
TGTGCCAGCAGCCTGAGCTCCTACGAGCAGTACTTC
>NA|TRBJ1-4|TRBV7-2|NA
CASSRGLPSEKLFF
TGTGCCAGCAGCCGAGGGCTCCCGAGCGAAAAACTGTTTTTT
>NA|TRBJ2-1|TRBV24-1|NA
CATSDLRGMGSYNEQFF
TGTGCCACCAGTGATTTGCGAGGGATGGGCTCCTACAATGAGCAGTTCTTC
>few|TRBJ2-3|TRBV20-1|TRBD1
CSARNRDRATDTQYF
TGCAGTGCTAGGAACCGCGACAGGGCCACAGATACGCAGTATTTT
>NA|TRBJ1-1|TRBV30|NA
CAWRNTRNTEAFF
TGTGCCTGGAGAAACACCCGGAACACTGAAGCTTTCTTT
>NA|TRBJ1-5|TRBV12-3/TRBV12-4|TRBD1
CASRGGGQGGNQPQHF
TGTGCCAGCAGGGGCGGCGGACAGGGCGGCAATCAGCCCCAGCATTTT
>few|TRBJ2-1|TRBV5-1|NA
CASRKRERDYNEQFF
TGCGCCAGCAGAAAAAGGGAACGGGATTACAATGAGCAGTTCTTC
>few|TRBJ1-2|TRBV18|TRBD1
CASSPEQGRGYTF
TGTGCCAGCTCACCCGAACAGGGGAGAGGCTACACCTTC
>NA|TRBJ2-7|TRBV6-2/TRBV6-3|NA
CASLDAGTSYYEQYF
TGTGCCAGCCTTGACGCCGGGACATCATACTACGAGCAGTACTTC
>NA|TRBJ2-4|TRBV7-2|TRBD2
CASSLTSGENIQYF
TGTGCCAGCAGCCTGACTAGCGGGGAAAACATTCAGTACTTC
>NA|TRBJ2-3|TRBV7-9|NA
CASSLGWGTDTQYF
TGTGCCAGCAGCTTAGGCTGGGGAACAGATACGCAGTATTTT
>NA|TRBJ2-1|TRBV7-9|TRBD1
CASSWGQGHVEQFF
TGTGCCAGCAGCTGGGGACAGGGACATGTTGAGCAGTTCTTC
>few|TRBJ2-1|TRBV5-1|NA
CASSHTSLSSNEQFF
TGCGCCAGCAGCCACACTAGTTTGTCCTCCAATGAGCAGTTCTTC
>NA|TRBJ1-1|TRBV6-5|TRBD1
CASSYTLQGADAEAFF
TGTGCCAGCAGTTACACCTTACAGGGGGCCGACGCTGAAGCTTTCTTT
>NA|TRBJ2-1|TRBV20-1|TRBD1
CSTRGLDEQFF
TGCAGTACCAGGGGGCTCGATGAGCAGTTCTTC
>few|TRBJ1-1|TRBV30|NA
CAFTGWLVNTEAFF
TGTGCCTTTACAGGGTGGTTGGTGAACACTGAAGCTTTCTTT
>NA|TRBJ2-2|TRBV7-6|NA
CASSLAIGVTGELFF
TGTGCCAGCAGCTTAGCGATTGGTGTTACCGGGGAGCTGTTTTTT
>few|TRBJ2-7|TRBV5-4|NA
CASSLGGVSYEQYF
TGTGCCAGCAGCTTGGGCGGGGTCTCCTACGAGCAGTACTTC
>NA|TRBJ2-3|TRBV12-3/TRBV12-4|NA
CASSFWTLLHTQYF
TGTGCCAGCAGTTTTTGGACTCTGCTTCATACGCAGTATTTT
>once|TRBJ2-3|TRBV15|TRBD2
CATSRDRTSGGATDTQYF
TGTGCCACCAGCAGAGATCGGACTAGCGGGGGGGCAACAGATACGCAGTATTTT
>many|TRBJ2-5|TRBV7-9|NA
CASSLEVLLGETQYF
TGTGCCAGCAGCTTAGAGGTCCTACTCGGAGAGACCCAGTACTTC
>NA|TRBJ1-2|TRBV7-2|NA
CDSSLVAGKTNYGYTF
TGTGACAGCAGCTTAGTGGCCGGAAAGACTAACTATGGCTACACCTTC
>NA|TRBJ2-5|TRBV20-1|TRBD1
CSADREETQYF
TGCAGTGCCGACAGGGAAGAGACCCAGTACTTC
>few|TRBJ1-4|TRBV9|TRBD1
CASSVRTGVNEKLFF
TGTGCCAGCAGCGTAAGGACAGGGGTGAATGAAAAACTGTTTTTT
>NA|TRBJ2-5|TRBV4-1|NA
CASSQLIPGQETQYF
TGCGCCAGCAGCCAACTTATCCCAGGCCAAGAGACCCAGTACTTC
>NA|TRBJ1-2|TRBV20-1|TRBD1
CSATPRDRDPYGYTF
TGCAGTGCTACCCCACGGGACAGGGATCCCTATGGCTACACCTTC
>many|TRBJ1-3|TRBV4-2|TRBD1
CASSQEAGGGNTIYF
TGTGCCAGCAGCCAAGAGGCAGGGGGCGGAAACACCATATATTTT
>NA|TRBJ2-3|TRBV14|NA
CASSQDTYTDTQYF
TGTGCCAGCAGCCAAGACACGTACACAGATACGCAGTATTTT
>few|TRBJ1-1|TRBV14|NA
CASSQVPNAVAFF
TGTGCCAGCAGCCAAGTCCCGAATGCGGTAGCTTTCTTT